The TCR beta chain under discussion was sequenced for a study of cytomegalovirus exposure and HLA in healthy donors. Study results and limitations: Later analysis indicated greater clonal expansion among HLA-associated TCR beta chains than among equally common other chains. TCR beta V- and J-gene trimming, according to a later analysis, was linked to a missense DCLRE1C variant. The likely origin of a cluster of highly shared sequence variants was a sequencing artifact.

The CDR3 contains 16 residues. Germline V gene lookup returns CDR1 SEHNR and CDR2 FQNEAQ (reference sequence). The V segment lost 5 bases and the J segment 1 base; nucleotides outside the gene matches: 5. A remark on this clone: Its antigen is not known.

The PCR used 60 Vbeta and 13 Jbeta primers. Profiling relied on immunoSEQ multiplex PCR, and the TCRdb table lists in-frame clones only, not all of them. The data show approximately 190,000 clones, about 81% seen once. The sequence was collected from a woman younger than 30 in good health and CMV-seronegative. Sample: PBMCs. The chain links TRBV7-9 to TRBJ2-2; TRBD1 agrees at 9 bases. CDR3 bases: TGTGCCAGCAGCCAACAGGGGGCGCAGAACACCGGGGAGCTGTTTTTT. Its protein product is CASSQQGAQNTGELFF.